The 3 T cell receptor beta chains listed next were all sequenced from one sample in a study of CD8 T cells in Susac syndrome. Random hexamers primed reverse transcription of roughly 0.45 to 1 ug RNA. TCRdb reprocessed the immunoSEQ multiplex PCR reads with MiXCR, giving one entry per CDR3 protein. Of roughly 200,000 distinct CDR3 sequences listed, approximately 95% are singletons. Material for sequencing was CD4+ T cells from PBMCs. Source of these receptors: a human donor in good health.

CDR3 nucleotide sequence: TGCGCCAGCAGCTTCCCCAGTGTC. Its translation is CASSFPSV. This chain uses TRBV5-1 with TRBJ2-7, with unresolved D. This CDR3 spans 8 amino acids. Per germline, CDR1 SGHRS and CDR2 YFSETQ.

A single count supports this clonotype. The chain joins TRBV9 to TRBJ2-5; 9 bases agree with TRBD2. Germline lookup yields CDR1 SGDLS and CDR2 YYNGEE. The J segment lost 4 bases and the V segment lost 0 bases, leaving 1 base of the junction unmatched. This CDR3 comprises 14 residues. The CDR3 reads CASSVGGGAETQYF. The CDR3 DNA sequence: TGTGCCAGCAGCGTAGGCGGGGGGGCAGAGACCCAGTACTTC.

The genes are TRBV27 and TRBJ2-1; D is possibly TRBD2 (5 bases). Trimming removed 10 bases at V and 9 bases at J, with 19 bases between. CDR1 and CDR2 (germline): MNHEY, SMNVEV (reference sequence). CDR3 length: 13 amino acids. This CDR3 reads CATSEMRGGEQFF. The CDR3 DNA follows: TGTGCCACCTCCGAGATGCGAGGAGGTGAGCAGTTCTTC.